One sample yielded the 2 T cell receptor beta chains listed below, sequenced in a study of blood T cell repertoires in COVID-19. The assay was immunoSEQ multiplex PCR, and TCRdb's table has in-frame clones only and misses some. This table holds 110,000 to 150,000 clones, over 65% found once. Sequenced sample: PBMCs or T cells enriched from blood (not recorded which). The receptors were gathered from a woman aged 45-60 years who had recovered from COVID-19.

The chain carries TRBV5-1 and TRBJ1-1; D is perhaps TRBD1 (5 bases). The CDR3 extends over 14 amino acids. CDR1 and CDR2 from the germline V gene are SGHRS and YFSETQ. With 2 bases removed from V and 1 base from J, the gap between germline ends came to 9 bases. Written as DNA, the CDR3 is TGCGCCAGCAGCTTACAGGACGGGAACACTGAAGCTTTCTTT. Protein: CASSLQDGNTEAFF. The full variable domain, its missing parts supplied by reference TRBV5-1 and TRBJ1-1, is KAGVTQTPRYLIKTRGQQVTLSCSPISGHRSVSWYQQTPGQGLQFLFEYFSETQRNKGNFPGRFSGRQFSNSRSEMNVSTLELGDSALYLCASSLQDGNTEAFFGQGTRLTVV.

The V and J genes are TRBV14 and TRBJ2-1, with a possible D match to TRBD2 (5 bases). The CDR3 loop spans 14 amino acids. Germline lookup yields CDR1 SGHDN and CDR2 FVKESK. V lost 6 bases, J lost 4 bases, and 13 bases lay in between. The CDR3 sequence is CASSSLAPYNEQFF. The CDR3 nucleotides read TGTGCCAGCAGTAGTCTAGCCCCTTACAATGAGCAGTTCTTC.